This TCR beta chain was observed in a study of shared clonotypes between healthy human individuals. Sequencing used immunoSEQ multiplex PCR; TCRdb keeps in-frame clones, though not all of them. The sample contains 730,000 or so clones, approximately 79% of which appear only once. Germline V lookup: CDR1 SGHRS, CDR2 YFSETQ. Trimming cost V 4 bases and J 0 bases, with 16 bases left between them. The CDR3 totals 16 residues. The V gene is TRBV5-1, the J gene TRBJ2-5; tentatively, D is TRBD1 (6 bases). This receptor was taken from a woman in her thirties in good health. The sequencing input was memory CD4+ T cells sorted from blood. The subset is: CD45RA-negative fraction. DNA of the CDR3: TGCGCCAGCAGCCTTGGGGGCGAGGCGTACCAAGAGACCCAGTACTTC. Amino acids: CASSLGGEAYQETQYF. The complete variable domain, with remaining parts taken from reference TRBV5-1 and TRBJ2-5, reads KAGVTQTPRYLIKTRGQQVTLSCSPISGHRSVSWYQQTPGQGLQFLFEYFSETQRNKGNFPGRFSGRQFSNSRSEMNVSTLELGDSALYLCASSLGGEAYQETQYFGPGTRLLVL.